Below are 23 T cell receptor beta chains sequenced from a single sample in a study of T cell clonality in common variable immunodeficiency. General study results and limits: Common variable immunodeficiency TCR beta sequences reportedly had fewer deletions and N-nucleotide insertions.

No cognate antigen is known for these TCRs. Assay used: immunoSEQ multiplex PCR; TCRdb lists only in-frame clones, some missing. The profile covers under 35,000 clones, none occurring a single time. What was sequenced was peripheral blood mononuclear cells. Every receptor here comes from a human donor with common variable immunodeficiency.

This clone was observed a handful of times. CDR3 bases read: TGTGCCAGCTCTGCAGTTAATAATTCACCC. This gives the protein CASSAVNNSP. The CDR3 in full is CASSAVNNSPLHF. The J gene is TRBJ1-6, the V gene TRBV18; no firm D call. The read ends 3 residues before the CDR3 terminus; that terminus is restored from the germline J gene. The germline V gene encodes CDR1 KGHSH and CDR2 LQKENI. V was trimmed by 6 bases and J by 5 bases, leaving 8 bases between them. There are 13 residues in the CDR3.

This clone was counted ten times or more. The missing CDR3 end, 3 residues past where the read stops, is filled in from the germline J gene. The chain uses TRBV5-4 and TRBJ1-2; TRBD1 matches 7 bases. CDR1 is SGHNT and CDR2 is YYREEE in the germline V gene (reference sequence). The V and J ends lost 4 bases and 7 bases, in that order; junction bases with no gene match: 16. CDR3 length: 16 residues. The CDR3 region is CASSVLGTAPLGGYTF. The CDR3 DNA, read in part, is TGTGCCAGCAGCGTATTAGGGACAGCCCCGCTGGGTGGC.

About this clone itself: The read halts 3 residues ahead of the CDR3 end, with the missing end drawn from the germline J gene. V is TRBV18 and J is TRBJ1-2, with TRBD1 as a possible D gene (5 bases). This CDR3 has 13 amino acids. The ends were cut back, 2 bases at V and 4 bases at J, with 8 bases in the middle. CDR1 KGHSH and CDR2 LQKENI come from the germline V gene. The CDR3 is CASSPADSYGYTF. CDR3 DNA, as far as it was read: TGTGCCAGCTCACCAGCAGACAGCTATGGC. The whole variable domain, remainder taken from reference TRBV18 and TRBJ1-2, is NAGVMQNPRHLVRRRGQEARLRCSPMKGHSHVYWYRQLPEEGLKFMVYLQKENIIDESGMPKERFSAEFPKEGPSILRIQQVVRGDSAAYFCASSPADSYGYTFGSGTRLTVV.

In regard to this clone: The read ends 3 residues early relative to the CDR3; the germline J gene fills the gap. V is TRBV7-3 and J is TRBJ2-1; 12 bases are shared with TRBD2. The germline V gene has CDR1 SGHTA and CDR2 FQGTGA. Trimming at V came to 5 bases and at J to 7 bases, leaving 6 bases not matched to a gene. This CDR3 spans 15 amino acids. CDR3 region: CASSPRTSGANEQFF. CDR3 DNA (partial): TGTGCCAGCAGCCCCCGGACTAGCGGGGCGAATGAG.

Remarks on this clone: A single base separates this from a much larger clone, so it may be a read error. Coverage ceases 3 residues before the CDR3 finishes, and the germline J gene fills in the end. Other nucleotide sequences from this sample produce the same CDR3. This rearrangement joins TRBV7-3 to TRBJ2-3; no reliable D call. In germline, CDR1 is SGHTA, CDR2 FQGTGA. CDR3 length: 13 amino acids. The CDR3 loop is CASSSLLTDTQYF. The part of the CDR3 DNA that was read is TGTGCCAGTAGCTCCCTCCTTACAGATACG.

This clone was found a few times. Sequencing ends 3 residues short of the CDR3 end; the germline J gene provides the rest. The chain recombines TRBV6-1 with TRBJ2-5; 9 nucleotides match TRBD2. This CDR3 is built from 15 residues. In germline, CDR1 is MNHNS, CDR2 SASEGT. With V trimmed by 4 bases and J by 4 bases, 7 bases remained unmatched. The CDR3 reads CASSGRGGVGETQYF. CDR3 DNA (partial): TGTGCCAGCAGTGGTCGCGGGGGGGTAGGAGAGACC.

About this clone itself: Read sequence stops 3 residues before the CDR3 end, and the germline J gene provides the missing end. The V and J genes are TRBV7-2 and TRBJ1-2; D is uncertain. CDR1 and CDR2 from the germline V gene are SGHTA and FQGNSA. V lost 6 bases and J lost 3, with 11 bases in between. The CDR3 is 13 amino acids. The CDR3: CASSHSADYGYTF. The sequenced part of the CDR3 DNA is TGTGCCAGCAGTCACTCGGCGGACTATGGC.

This clone was observed a handful of times. The read stops 3 residues short of the end of the CDR3; the missing end is completed from the germline J gene. The J gene is TRBJ2-7, the V gene TRBV7-2; D may be TRBD1 (6 bases). Trimming left V 3 bases short and J 5 bases short, with 17 bases between. Germline V CDR1 and CDR2: SGHTA, FQGNSA. The CDR3 sequence is 15 residues long. CDR3 sequence: CASSFYRVPSNEQYF. Partial CDR3 DNA: TGTGCCAGCAGCTTTTACAGGGTCCCAAGCAACGAG.

This CDR3 reads CASSPQGNTGELFF. The part of the CDR3 DNA that was read is TGTGCCAGCTCACCGCAGGGGAACACCGGGGAG. The chain joins TRBV18 to TRBJ2-2, with D possibly being TRBD1 (5 bases). The sequence runs out 3 residues before the end of the CDR3; the remainder is reconstructed from the germline J gene. Germline V CDR1 and CDR2: KGHSH, LQKENI. The CDR3 has 14 residues. Trimming left V 3 bases short and J 1 base short, with 6 bases between. The variable domain in full, with the rest retrieved from reference TRBV18 and TRBJ2-2, is NAGVMQNPRHLVRRRGQEARLRCSPMKGHSHVYWYRQLPEEGLKFMVYLQKENIIDESGMPKERFSAEFPKEGPSILRIQQVVRGDSAAYFCASSPQGNTGELFFGEGSRLTVL.

Ten or more counts support this clone. With the read ending 3 residues before the CDR3 end, the germline J gene is used to fill in that end. The V and J genes are TRBV29-1 and TRBJ2-7; D is perhaps TRBD1 (6 bases). The CDR3 has 12 residues. V lost 1 base and J 4 bases, leaving 8 bases between the germline ends. Germline V gene sequence: CDR1 SQVTM, CDR2 ANQGSEA. The part of the CDR3 DNA that was read is TGCAGCGTTGAAGGGACAGATTACGAG. This gives the protein CSVEGTDYE. The whole CDR3 region reads CSVEGTDYEQYF.

About this clone: The DNA ends 3 residues before the CDR3 does, and the rest of the CDR3 is filled in from the germline J gene. V gene TRBV6-1 combines with J gene TRBJ2-1; no clear D gene. The CDR3 runs 13 residues. The V gene lost 1 base and the J gene lost 3 bases, with 4 bases spanning the gap. The germline gives CDR1 MNHNS, CDR2 SASEGT. The CDR3 protein is CASSEGSYNEQFF. The CDR3 DNA, read in part, is TGTGCCAGCAGTGAAGGCAGCTACAATGAG.

The DNA read from the CDR3 is TGTGCCAGTAGTATAGACATACAGGAATCCACTGAA. It encodes CASSIDIQESTE. The whole CDR3 reads CASSIDIQESTEAFF. The chain links TRBV19 to TRBJ1-1; TRBD1 might be the D (5 bases). The read ends 3 residues before the CDR3 terminus; that terminus is restored from the germline J gene. V lost 0 bases to trimming and J lost 4 bases, with 12 bases between them. The CDR3 contains 15 residues. CDR1 LNHDA and CDR2 SQIVND come from the germline V gene (reference sequence).

The sample holds many counts of this clone. The CDR3 goes on 3 residues after the read ends, and that part is filled in from the germline J gene. The chain links TRBV5-1 to TRBJ1-4; D not certain. V lost 4 bases and J 0 bases, leaving 13 bases between the germline ends. CDR1 and CDR2 from the germline V gene are SGHRS and YFSETQ. CDR3 length: 16 residues. Partial CDR3 DNA: TGCGCCAGCAGCGTCCTGGGCAGGTCAACTAATGAAAAA. Translated: CASSVLGRSTNEK. The complete CDR3 protein is CASSVLGRSTNEKLFF.

This clone showed up many times. The CDR3 here is CASSFIRTGELFF. The covered CDR3 bases are TGCGCCAGCAGCTTTATCAGGACCGGGGAG. This sequence joins TRBV5-1 and TRBJ2-2, with unresolved D. The read terminates 3 residues before the CDR3 end, so the remaining end is supplied by the germline J gene. The CDR3 totals 13 residues. Trimming took 2 bases from V and 5 from J, leaving 7 bases between them. Germline V gene data show CDR1 as SGHRS and CDR2 as YFSETQ.

Worth noting for this clone: The read ends 3 residues shy of where the CDR3 ends; the end is completed using the germline J gene. The V and J genes are TRBV7-6 and TRBJ1-1; 10 bases fit TRBD1. Germline V gene sequence: CDR1 SGHVS, CDR2 FNYEAQ. This CDR3 is 15 amino acids long. CDR3 DNA (partial): TGTGCCAGCAGCCCGCGGGACAGGGGACCTTTGGAA. It is translated as CASSPRDRGPLE. From start to end, the CDR3 is CASSPRDRGPLEAFF. The whole variable domain, filled in from reference TRBV7-6 and TRBJ1-1, reads GAGVSQSPRYKVTKRGQDVALRCDPISGHVSLYWYRQALGQGPEFLTYFNYEAQQDKSGLPNDRFSAERPEGSISTLTIQRTEQRDSAMYRCASSPRDRGPLEAFFGQGTRLTVV.

In this sample, this clone turned up a few times. CDR3 protein: CSARDSLYEQYF. The DNA read from the CDR3 is TGCAGTGCACGGGACAGTCTCTACGAG. The chain links TRBV20-1 to TRBJ2-7; 7 bases match TRBD1. The sequenced fragment ends 3 residues before the CDR3 boundary, so the rest is inferred from the germline J gene. V trimming: 6 bases; J trimming: 3 bases; junction bases outside the gene matches: 5. The CDR3 covers 12 residues. Germline values: CDR1 DFQATT, CDR2 SNEGSKA (reference sequence).

This clone was seen more than once but under ten times. The read ends 3 residues before the CDR3 terminus; that terminus is restored from the germline J gene. The rearrangement joins TRBV7-8 to TRBJ2-7; tentatively, D is TRBD1 (7 bases). Looked up from germline, CDR1 is SGHVS and CDR2 is FQNEAQ. The CDR3 loop spans 17 amino acids. Trimming cost V 4 bases and J 2 bases, with 21 bases left between them. This CDR3 is CASSSPGGQIFPYEQYF. CDR3 bases read: TGTGCCAGCAGCTCGCCCGGGGGACAGATATTTCCCTACGAG.

The CDR3 reads CASSYTTGTVNNEKLFF. The CDR3 bases that were read are TGTGCCAGCAGTTACACTACCGGGACAGTGAACAATGAAAAA. The genes are TRBV6-2 or TRBV6-3 and TRBJ1-4, with 7 bases aligning to TRBD1. The missing CDR3 end, 3 residues past where the read stops, is filled in from the germline J gene. V trimming: 2 bases; J trimming: 5 bases; junction bases outside the gene matches: 11. Germline V gives CDR1 MNHEY, CDR2 SVGEGT. This CDR3 spans 17 amino acids.

This clone was counted at least ten times. Coverage ceases 3 residues before the CDR3 finishes, and the germline J gene fills in the end. The V gene is TRBV5-1, the J gene TRBJ1-5; unclear D gene. The CDR3 length is 12 residues. Germline CDR1 is SGHRS and CDR2 is YFSETQ. Trimming left V 1 base short and J 6 bases short, with 5 bases between. The CDR3 here is CASSLNGQPQHF. The sequenced part of the CDR3 DNA is TGCGCCAGCAGCTTGAACGGTCAGCCC.

Concerning this clone: The read ends 3 residues shy of where the CDR3 ends; the end is completed using the germline J gene. V and J are TRBV18 and TRBJ2-5; TRBD2 is a possible D gene (6 bases). The CDR3 extends over 14 amino acids. Trimming shortened V by 0 bases and J by 6 bases, and 11 bases separated the two germline ends. Germline V gives CDR1 KGHSH, CDR2 LQKENI. The chain's CDR3 is CASSPPTEGQTQYF. CDR3 DNA, as far as it was read: TGTGCCAGCTCACCACCGACGGAGGGGCAGACC.

In regard to this clone: The DNA ends 3 residues before the CDR3 does, and the rest of the CDR3 is filled in from the germline J gene. The rearrangement uses TRBV6-2 or TRBV6-3 and TRBJ2-2; D unclear. V was clipped by 1 base and J by 7 bases, with 7 bases between them. Germline CDR1 MNHEY, CDR2 SVGEGT. This CDR3 spans 13 amino acids. The CDR3 reads CASSYLHGGELFF. The CDR3 DNA, read in part, is TGTGCCAGCAGTTACTTGCACGGCGGGGAG.

This clone has ten or more counts. The read terminates 3 residues before the CDR3 end, so the remaining end is supplied by the germline J gene. The V call is TRBV30, the J call TRBJ1-1, with a tentative D call TRBD1 (5 bases). This CDR3 contains 15 residues. V lost 4 bases and J lost 6, with 21 bases in between. The germline V gene encodes CDR1 GTSNPN and CDR2 SVGIG (reference sequence). CDR3 region: CAWMPRLTRGAEAFF. CDR3 DNA, as far as it was read: TGTGCCTGGATGCCAAGACTGACCCGGGGGGCTGAA.

This clone was observed a handful of times. The sequenced fragment ends 3 residues before the CDR3 boundary, so the rest is inferred from the germline J gene. The gene calls are TRBV7-7 and TRBJ2-3; tentative D call: TRBD1 (6 bases). The CDR3 is made up of 16 amino acids. From germline, CDR1 is SSHAT and CDR2 FNYEAQ (reference sequence). V was cut by 0 bases and J by 1 base, with 11 bases left in between. CDR3 DNA, as far as it was read: TGTGCCAGCAGCTTAGCGGCAGGGGCCGGCACAGATACG. Protein sequence: CASSLAAGAGTDT. The CDR3 in its entirety is CASSLAAGAGTDTQYF.